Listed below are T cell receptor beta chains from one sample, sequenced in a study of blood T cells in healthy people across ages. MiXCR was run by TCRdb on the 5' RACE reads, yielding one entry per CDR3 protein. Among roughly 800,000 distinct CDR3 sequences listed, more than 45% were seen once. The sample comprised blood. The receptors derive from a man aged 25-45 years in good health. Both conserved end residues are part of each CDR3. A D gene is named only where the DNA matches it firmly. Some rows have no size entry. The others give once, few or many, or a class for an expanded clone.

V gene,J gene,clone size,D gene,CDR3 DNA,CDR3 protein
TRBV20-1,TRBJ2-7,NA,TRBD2,TGCAGTGCTCCCGGACTAGCGGGAGTCGGGTACGAGCAGTACTTC,CSAPGLAGVGYEQYF
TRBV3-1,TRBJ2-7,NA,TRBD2,TGTGCCAGCAGCGATAGAACTAGCGGGGGGGCCTACGAGCAGTACTTC,CASSDRTSGGAYEQYF
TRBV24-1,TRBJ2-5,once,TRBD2,TGTGCCACCAGTGATCTTAGTGGGACTAGCGGGTTGGATCGGTACAATGAGCAGTACTTC,CATSDLSGTSGLDRYNEQYF
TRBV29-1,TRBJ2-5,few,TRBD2,TGCAGCGTTGTTTTCTCTAGCGGGAGCGCTTTCCAAGAGACCCAGTACTTC,CSVVFSSGSAFQETQYF
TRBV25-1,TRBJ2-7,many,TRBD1,TGTGCCAGCATGGACAGGGCGTCCTACGAGCAGTACTTC,CASMDRASYEQYF
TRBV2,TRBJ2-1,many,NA,TGTGCCAGCACTCTAGAGCGACCCTCTGCCTACAATGAGCAGTTCTTC,CASTLERPSAYNEQFF
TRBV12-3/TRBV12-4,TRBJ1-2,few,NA,TGTGCCAGCAGTTTAGCGCTTAGGCCGGTCCATGGCTACACCTTC,CASSLALRPVHGYTF
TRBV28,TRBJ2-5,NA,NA,TGTGCCACCAGGGAGACCGAAGAGACCCAGTACTTC,CATRETEETQYF
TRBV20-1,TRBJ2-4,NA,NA,TGCAGTGCTAGGATGTACAAAAGGAACATTCAGTACTTC,CSARMYKRNIQYF
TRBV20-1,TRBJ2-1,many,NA,TGCAGTCTTGACGGACAAGGATACAATGAGCAGTTCTTC,CSLDGQGYNEQFF
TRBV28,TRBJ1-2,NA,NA,TGTGCCAGCAGTTTAGTTCAGCAACCCTATGGCTACACCTTC,CASSLVQQPYGYTF
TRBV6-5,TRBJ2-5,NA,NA,TGTGCCAGCAGTTACGGAGGCCTGGCGAAGGGGCAGTACTTC,CASSYGGLAKGQYF
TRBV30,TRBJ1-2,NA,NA,TGTGCCTGGAGGAAACAGGTCTATGGCTACACCTTC,CAWRKQVYGYTF
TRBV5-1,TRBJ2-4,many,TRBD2,TGCGCCAGCAGCGACGGGACTAGCGCTACCAAAAACATTCAGTACTTC,CASSDGTSATKNIQYF
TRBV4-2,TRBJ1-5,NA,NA,TGTGCCGGCAGCCAAGAGGCTGGACAGCGGAATCAGCCCCAGCATTTT,CAGSQEAGQRNQPQHF
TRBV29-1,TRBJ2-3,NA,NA,TGCAGCGTTGATGAGGACTATGACACAGATACGCAGTATTTT,CSVDEDYDTDTQYF
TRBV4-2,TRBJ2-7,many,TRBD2,TGTGCCAGCAGCCAGGGACTAGCGGGGGCCTACGAGCAGTACTTC,CASSQGLAGAYEQYF
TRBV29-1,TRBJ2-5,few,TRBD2,TGCAGCGTCCCAGGGACTAGCGGCCAAGAGACCCAGTACTTC,CSVPGTSGQETQYF
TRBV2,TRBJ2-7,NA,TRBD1,TGTGCCAGCCAAAGGACAGGGGGCGACTACGAGCAGTACTTC,CASQRTGGDYEQYF
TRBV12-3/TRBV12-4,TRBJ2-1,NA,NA,TGTGCCAGCAGCCCCCGGGCGGCGGACGAGCAGTTCTTC,CASSPRAADEQFF
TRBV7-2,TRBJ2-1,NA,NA,TGTGCCAGCAGCCTGCGGGGACAGCTGTACCAAGAGACCCAGTTCTTC,CASSLRGQLYQETQFF
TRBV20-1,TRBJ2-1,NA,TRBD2,TGCAGTGCTAGAGGTGGGGGGCCTAGCGGGAGATCGGGCTCCTGCAATGAGCAGTTCTTC,CSARGGGPSGRSGSCNEQFF
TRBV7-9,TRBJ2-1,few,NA,TGTGCCAGCAGCTTAAAGGGAATCTCCAATGAGCAGTTCTTC,CASSLKGISNEQFF
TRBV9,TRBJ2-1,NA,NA,TGTGCCAGCGGGCTGGGGGGGCAGTATGAGCAGTTCTTC,CASGLGGQYEQFF
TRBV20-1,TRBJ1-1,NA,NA,TGCAGTGCTAGAGGACCGGGCGGCCGTGTAGGAGCTTTCTTT,CSARGPGGRVGAFF
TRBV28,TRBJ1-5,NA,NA,TGTGCCAGCAGTTTTGAGTACCGGCCCCAGCATTTT,CASSFEYRPQHF